These 27 T cell receptor beta chains share one sample of origin, sequenced in a study of blood T cell repertoires in COVID-19. Some clones are missing from TCRdb's copy, which holds only in-frame ones; the method was immunoSEQ multiplex PCR. Altogether over 350,000 clones are present, more than 75% being singletons, with the ten largest covering 1.2%. Sequencing used PBMCs or T cells enriched from blood (not recorded which). The receptors come from a woman aged 18-29 years who had recovered from COVID-19.

V usage is TRBV4-2 and J usage is TRBJ2-1; 7 nucleotides agree with TRBD2. Germline CDR1 reads LGHNA; CDR2 reads YNFKEQ. The CDR3 is 15 amino acids. Trimming cost V 4 bases and J 2 bases; bases outside gene matches: 5. This CDR3 is CASSPTGTTYNEQFF. The CDR3 DNA sequence: TGTGCCAGCAGCCCCACGGGGACTACCTACAATGAGCAGTTCTTC.

The V and J genes are TRBV5-5 and TRBJ2-2; TRBD1 aligns across 7 bases. Germline CDR1 SGHKS, CDR2 YYEKEE (reference sequence). The junction had 11 bases not matched to a gene; V was cut back by 5 bases and J by 4 bases. CDR3 size: 16 residues. DNA for the CDR3: TGTGCCAGCAGTCGCTGGGGACAGATATTCACCGGGGAGCTGTTTTTT. Its protein is CASSRWGQIFTGELFF.

The chain recombines TRBV9 with TRBJ2-3, with 10 bases fitting TRBD1. Germline CDR1 and CDR2: SGDLS and YYNGEE. V shed 3 bases, J shed 2 bases, and the junction held 6 bases outside the gene matches. The CDR3 covers 16 residues. The CDR3 DNA reads as TGTGCCAGCAGCGCCGGGGACAGGGGCCCCACAGATACGCAGTATTTT. Amino acid sequence: CASSAGDRGPTDTQYF.

Only one count was recorded for this clone. The V and J genes are TRBV6-1 and TRBJ2-7, with a tentative D call TRBD2 (6 bases). The V end lost 3 bases, the J end lost 3 bases, and 12 bases lay between the germline ends. The CDR3 sequence is 14 residues long. From germline, CDR1 is MNHNS and CDR2 SASEGT. The CDR3 loop reads CASSDVADHYEQYF. In DNA, the CDR3 is TGTGCCAGCAGTGATGTAGCGGATCACTACGAGCAGTACTTC.

CDR3 DNA sequence: TGTGCCAGTAGCCGCCGGGTGAGGGGAAACACCATATATTTT. Protein sequence: CASSRRVRGNTIYF. This chain uses TRBV19 with TRBJ1-3; no firm D call. The CDR3 covers 14 residues. V gave up 6 bases and J gave up 4 bases, with 13 bases separating them. Germline V gene sequence: CDR1 LNHDA, CDR2 SQIVND (reference sequence).

The CDR3 DNA reads as TGCGCCAGCAGCTTTGGACAGGCCCCTGGTACTGAAGCTTTCTTT. Residues: CASSFGQAPGTEAFF. The chain links TRBV5-1 to TRBJ1-1; TRBD1 matches at 7 bases. CDR3 length equals 15 residues. Losses at the gene ends were 2 bases for V and 5 bases for J; bases not matched to a gene: 9. Germline-derived CDR1 and CDR2 are SGHRS and YFSETQ.

The chain uses TRBV9 and TRBJ2-2, with 13 bases that match TRBD2. CDR1 SGDLS and CDR2 YYNGEE come from the germline V gene. The CDR3 runs 18 residues. The V and J ends lost 3 bases and 0 bases, in that order; junction bases with no gene match: 5. CDR3 DNA: TGTGCCAGCAGCGCCCGACTAGCGGGGGGCGCGAACACCGGGGAGCTGTTTTTT. Protein product: CASSARLAGGANTGELFF.

The J gene is TRBJ2-5, the V gene TRBV7-2; the match to TRBD2 covers 12 bases. Germline V gene sequence: CDR1 SGHTA, CDR2 FQGNSA. This CDR3 contains 17 residues. V lost 1 base and J lost 5; bases outside the gene matches: 8. CDR3 protein: CASSLGLAGGPWETQYF. The CDR3 bases are TGTGCCAGCAGCTTAGGGCTAGCGGGGGGGCCGTGGGAGACCCAGTACTTC.

The J gene is TRBJ2-7, the V gene TRBV18, with D maybe TRBD1 (6 bases). V was pared by 1 base and J by 5 bases, with 9 bases between. Per germline, CDR1 KGHSH and CDR2 LQKENI. CDR3 size: 13 residues. The CDR3 DNA is TGTGCCAGCTCACCACAAGCAGGGGACGAGCAGTACTTC. Translated: CASSPQAGDEQYF.

The chain couples TRBV30 to TRBJ2-3; D gene uncertain. Trimming left V 5 bases short and J 8 bases short, with 11 bases between. The CDR3 loop spans 11 amino acids. CDR1 and CDR2 from the germline V gene are GTSNPN and SVGIG (reference sequence). CDR3 loop: CAWDRSGTQYF. For the CDR3, the DNA is TGTGCCTGGGACCGTTCCGGTACGCAGTATTTT.

The chain is built from TRBV7-9 and TRBJ1-1, with 8 bases fitting TRBD1. This CDR3 is built from 16 residues. V trimming: 3 bases; J trimming: 4 bases; junction bases outside the gene matches: 10. Germline CDR1 reads SEHNR; CDR2 reads FQNEAQ (reference sequence). As DNA, the CDR3 is TGTGCCAGCAGCTTTGGAGGGAGACAGGGGCCCACTGAAGCTTTCTTT. Translated: CASSFGGRQGPTEAFF.

The genes are TRBV7-2 and TRBJ2-1; D call uncertain. The CDR3 runs 15 residues. Trimming took off 2 bases at V and 1 base at J, with 9 bases between the two ends. CDR1 SGHTA and CDR2 FQGNSA come from the germline V gene. CDR3 bases: TGTGCCAGCAGCTTATTGAGCCGTTCCTACAATGAGCAGTTCTTC. Translation: CASSLLSRSYNEQFF.

This rearrangement joins TRBV19 to TRBJ2-7; the match to TRBD1 covers 8 bases. This CDR3 has 15 residues. Trimming cost V 5 bases and J 3 bases; bases outside gene matches: 9. The germline gives CDR1 LNHDA, CDR2 SQIVND (reference sequence). The CDR3 sequence: CASSQSGTGIYEQYF. The CDR3 DNA reads as TGTGCCAGTAGTCAATCCGGGACAGGTATCTACGAGCAGTACTTC.

The rearrangement links TRBV28 to TRBJ2-2; tentatively, D is TRBD1 (5 bases). Germline V gene lookup returns CDR1 MDHEN and CDR2 SYDVKM. V lost 2 bases and J lost 0, with 7 bases in between. CDR3 size: 15 residues. The CDR3 nucleotides read TGTGCCAGCAGTTTAGCGACAGCGAACACCGGGGAGCTGTTTTTT. Translating it yields CASSLATANTGELFF.

The chain carries TRBV11-3 and TRBJ2-2; maybe TRBD1 (8 bases). The CDR3 runs 17 residues. Trimming removed 6 bases from V and 4 bases from J, with 21 bases in between. Per the germline V gene, CDR1 is SGHNT and CDR2 is YENEEA. The CDR3 sequence is CASRGGAGTGGTGELFF. As DNA, the CDR3 is TGTGCCAGCAGGGGAGGGGCCGGGACAGGTGGCACCGGGGAGCTGTTTTTT. Full variable domain (outside the CDR3, taken from reference TRBV11-3 and TRBJ2-2): EAGVVQSPRYKIIEKKQPVAFWCNPISGHNTLYWYLQNLGQGPELLIRYENEEAVDDSQLPKDRFSAERLKGVDSTLKIQPAELGDSAVYLCASRGGAGTGGTGELFFGEGSRLTVL.

The V call is TRBV5-1, the J call TRBJ2-7; 11 bases align to TRBD1. The ends lost 0 bases at V and 3 bases at J; junction bases unmatched: 8. The CDR3 length is 17 residues. CDR1 is SGHRS and CDR2 is YFSETQ in the germline V gene. CDR3 nucleotides: TGCGCCAGCAGCTTGGGACATGGGACAGGGGGAGACTACGAGCAGTACTTC. Encoded protein: CASSLGHGTGGDYEQYF.

This clone was seen only once. J is TRBJ2-7 and V is TRBV9, with TRBD1 as a possible D gene (6 bases). The CDR3 totals 12 residues. Deletions cut 0 bases from V and 6 bases from J, with 7 bases between. Germline CDR1 reads SGDLS; CDR2 reads YYNGEE. The CDR3 sequence is CASSVAGAEQYF. The CDR3, as DNA: TGTGCCAGCAGCGTAGCAGGGGCCGAGCAGTACTTC.

The chain is built from TRBV4-3 and TRBJ2-1, with 8 nucleotides matching TRBD2. The CDR3 is 16 amino acids. Germline V gives CDR1 LGHNA, CDR2 YSLEER. The trim removed 0 bases at V and 6 bases at J, leaving 7 bases unmatched. The CDR3 region is CASSQDRAGVPNEQFF. As DNA, the CDR3 is TGCGCCAGCAGCCAAGATCGAGCGGGGGTACCCAATGAGCAGTTCTTC.

The V gene is TRBV6-1, the J gene TRBJ1-5; D is uncertain. Germline V lookup: CDR1 MNHNS, CDR2 SASEGT. The CDR3 loop spans 18 amino acids. Trimming took 2 bases from V and 0 from J, leaving 17 bases between them. CDR3 nucleotides: TGTGCCAGCAGTGAACCGGCGGAGATGCTCTATAGCAATCAGCCCCAGCATTTT. It encodes CASSEPAEMLYSNQPQHF.

The genes are TRBV5-4 and TRBJ2-1; 7 bases fit TRBD2. In germline, CDR1 is SGHNT, CDR2 YYREEE (reference sequence). The CDR3 length is 17 residues. After removal of 6 bases from V and 0 bases from J, the junction contained 12 bases not matched to a gene. The CDR3 here is CASNPTGGKSSYNEQFF. The CDR3 coding sequence is TGTGCCAGCAACCCGACCGGGGGGAAGAGCTCCTACAATGAGCAGTTCTTC.

This clone came up a few times. The chain links TRBV7-9 to TRBJ1-1, with 11 bases identical to TRBD1. Germline V gene sequence: CDR1 SEHNR, CDR2 FQNEAQ (reference sequence). The trim removed 8 bases at V and 4 bases at J, leaving 0 bases unmatched. The CDR3 loop spans 12 amino acids. The CDR3, as DNA: TGTGCCAGCGGGACAGGGGGCACTGAAGCTTTCTTT. Protein sequence: CASGTGGTEAFF.

The V call is TRBV6-5, the J call TRBJ1-4; D unclear. In germline, CDR1 is MNHEY, CDR2 SVGAGI. The CDR3 contains 15 residues. With 0 bases removed from V and 8 bases from J, the gap between germline ends came to 13 bases. The CDR3 DNA sequence: TGTGCCAGCAGTTACTCCAACCTCGCCGCGGAAAAACTGTTTTTT. This codes for CASSYSNLAAEKLFF.

The CDR3 DNA is TGTGCCAGCAGCAGCCGAACAAACGGGACAGTCTATGGCTACACCTTC. This codes for CASSSRTNGTVYGYTF. The chain carries TRBV3-1 (or the pseudogene TRBV3-2) and TRBJ1-2; 7 nucleotides agree with TRBD1. This CDR3 contains 16 residues. Germline CDR1 reads LGHDT; CDR2 reads YNNKEL (reference sequence). The V and J ends lost 5 bases and 4 bases, in that order; junction bases with no gene match: 13.

This clone came up once. The chain couples TRBV2 to TRBJ1-2; D is unresolved. The CDR3 length is 13 residues. Germline V CDR1 and CDR2: SNHLY, FYNNEI. V was shortened by 6 bases and J by 4 bases, with 12 bases between the two germline ends. The CDR3 bases are TGTGCCAGCAGGGCGGGCCAAACCTATGGCTACACCTTC. Translation gives CASRAGQTYGYTF.

J is TRBJ1-5 and V is TRBV10-2; D is unclear. Germline CDR1 reads WSHSY; CDR2 reads SAAADI. V lost 3 bases, J lost 1 base, and 4 bases lay in between. This CDR3 spans 13 amino acids. CDR3 sequence: CASSDRSNQPQHF. CDR3 sequence (DNA): TGCGCCAGCAGTGACAGGAGCAATCAGCCCCAGCATTTT.

J is TRBJ2-1 and V is TRBV27; 15 bases fit TRBD2. This CDR3 has 19 residues. V lost 6 bases, J lost 1 base, and 10 bases stayed unmatched. CDR1 is MNHEY, CDR2 SMNVEV, per germline (reference sequence). The CDR3 reads CASSRRTSGGAWSYNEQFF. The CDR3 DNA follows: TGTGCCAGCAGCCGCCGGACTAGCGGGGGGGCCTGGTCCTACAATGAGCAGTTCTTC.

CDR3 coding DNA: TGTGCCAGCAGCTTGATCTCGGAGGAAGCTTTCTTT. Translation: CASSLISEEAFF. The chain uses TRBV11-2 and TRBJ1-1; no reliable D call. Per germline, CDR1 SGHAT and CDR2 FQNNGV. CDR3 length: 12 residues. V was clipped by 3 bases and J by 8 bases, with 10 bases between them.